This TCR beta chain originates from a study of T cell responses to AZD1222 COVID-19 vaccine. Overall study context: Recipients boosted at about 4 weeks or about 12 weeks are pooled.

V was shortened by 1 base and J by 5 bases, with 8 bases between the two germline ends. The germline V gene has CDR1 LGHDT and CDR2 YNNKEL (reference sequence). The CDR3 is made up of 13 amino acids. Method: immunoSEQ multiplex PCR; TCRdb's copy keeps in-frame clones and lacks some. Here the sample spans roughly 120,000 clones, around 88% being singletons. The receptor was isolated from an adult in good health. The chain has TRBV3-1 (or the pseudogene TRBV3-2) and TRBJ1-1; D is undetermined. The material sequenced was peripheral blood, taken on day 0 of AZD1222 vaccination. The CDR3 DNA sequence: TGTGCCAGCAGCCAAGGTGGGTCTACTGAAGCTTTCTTT. Translating gives CASSQGGSTEAFF.